This TCR beta chain appears in the sequencing data of a study of cytomegalovirus exposure and HLA in healthy donors. Study results and limitations: TCR beta chains associated with HLA were, in a later analysis, more clonally expanded than equally common others.

For this clone: Its cognate antigen is unknown.

Primers included in the PCR were 60 Vbeta and 13 Jbeta primers. The method was immunoSEQ multiplex PCR; TCRdb's version includes in-frame clones alone and lacks a portion of them. The sample consists of 100,000 to 150,000 clones, roughly 60% of them appearing once. The source material was PBMCs. The clonotype was recovered from a woman between 35 and 50 years old in good health and CMV-seronegative.

DNA of the CDR3: TGTGCCAGCAGTGAAGGGGCAGCCTTAGCCAAAAACATTCAGTACTTC. As protein: CASSEGAALAKNIQYF. This chain connects TRBV2 to TRBJ2-4, with D unclear. V was clipped by 1 base and J by 0 bases, with 10 bases between them. Per the germline V gene, CDR1 is SNHLY and CDR2 is FYNNEI. CDR3 length: 16 residues. Combining the CDR3 with reference TRBV2 and TRBJ2-4 gives the whole variable domain EPEVTQTPSHQVTQMGQEVILRCVPISNHLYFYWYRQILGQKVEFLVSFYNNEISEKSEIFDDQFSVERPDGSNFTLKIRSTKLEDSAMYFCASSEGAALAKNIQYFGAGTRLSVL.